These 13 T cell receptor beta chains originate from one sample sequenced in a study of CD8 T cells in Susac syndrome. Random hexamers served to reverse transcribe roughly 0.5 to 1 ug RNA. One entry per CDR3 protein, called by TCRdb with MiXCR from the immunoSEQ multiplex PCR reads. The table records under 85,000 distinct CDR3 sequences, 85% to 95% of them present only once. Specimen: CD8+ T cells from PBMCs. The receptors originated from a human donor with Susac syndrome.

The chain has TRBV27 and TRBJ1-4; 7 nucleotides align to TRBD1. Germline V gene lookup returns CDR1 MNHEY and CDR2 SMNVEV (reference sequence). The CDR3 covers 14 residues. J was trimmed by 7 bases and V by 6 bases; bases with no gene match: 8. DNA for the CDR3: TGTGCCAGCAGGCCACAGGGGATACTTGAAAAACTGTTTTTT. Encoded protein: CASRPQGILEKLFF.

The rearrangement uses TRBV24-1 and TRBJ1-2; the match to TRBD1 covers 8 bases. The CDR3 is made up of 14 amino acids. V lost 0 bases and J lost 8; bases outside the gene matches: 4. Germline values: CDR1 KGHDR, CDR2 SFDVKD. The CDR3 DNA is TGTGCCACCAGTGATTTGGACAGGGGCTGGGGCTACACCTTC. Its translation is CATSDLDRGWGYTF.

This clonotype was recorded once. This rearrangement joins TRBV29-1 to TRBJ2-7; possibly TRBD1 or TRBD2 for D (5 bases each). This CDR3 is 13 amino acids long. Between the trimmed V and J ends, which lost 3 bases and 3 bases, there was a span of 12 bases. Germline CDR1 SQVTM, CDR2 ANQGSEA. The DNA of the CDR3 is TGCAGCGTTGAGGGCCGGGACGTCTACGAGCAGTACTTC. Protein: CSVEGRDVYEQYF.

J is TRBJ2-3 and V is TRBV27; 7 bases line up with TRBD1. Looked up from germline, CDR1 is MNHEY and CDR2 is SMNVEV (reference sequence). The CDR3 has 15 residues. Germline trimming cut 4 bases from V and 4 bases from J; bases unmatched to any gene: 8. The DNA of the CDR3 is TGTGCCAGCAGTTATAGACAGGGAGCCCCAGATACGCAGTATTTT. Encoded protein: CASSYRQGAPDTQYF.

CDR3 loop: CATAIETATRGANVLTF. The CDR3 DNA reads as TGTGCCACCGCGATTGAGACAGCCACGAGGGGGGCCAACGTCCTGACTTTC. The chain carries TRBV15 and TRBJ2-6, with a weak D call TRBD1 (5 bases). Germline V gene data show CDR1 as LNHNV and CDR2 as YYDKDF (reference sequence). V lost 8 bases and J lost 4, with 21 bases in between. CDR3 length: 17 residues.

CDR3 sequence reads: CASSSPREPGYQETQYF. In DNA form, the CDR3 reads TGTGCCAGCAGCTCCCCCCGGGAGCCGGGTTACCAAGAGACCCAGTACTTC. The chain joins TRBV7-9 to TRBJ2-5; TRBD2 might be the D (6 bases). Trimming took 4 bases from V and 0 from J, leaving 18 bases between them. The CDR3 totals 17 residues. Germline values: CDR1 SEHNR, CDR2 FQNEAQ (reference sequence).

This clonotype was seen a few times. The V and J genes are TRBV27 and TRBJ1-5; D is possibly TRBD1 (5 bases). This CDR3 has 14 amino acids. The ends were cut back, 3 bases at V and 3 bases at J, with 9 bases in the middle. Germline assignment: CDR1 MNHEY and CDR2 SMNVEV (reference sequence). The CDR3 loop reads CASSFGADNQPQHF. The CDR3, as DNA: TGTGCCAGCAGTTTTGGGGCAGACAATCAGCCCCAGCATTTT.

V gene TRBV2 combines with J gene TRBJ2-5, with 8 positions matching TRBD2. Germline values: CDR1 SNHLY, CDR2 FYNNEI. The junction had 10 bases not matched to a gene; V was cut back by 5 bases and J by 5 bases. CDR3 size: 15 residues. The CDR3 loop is CASSPRGAGVETQYF. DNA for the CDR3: TGTGCCAGCAGTCCTCGGGGAGCGGGGGTTGAGACCCAGTACTTC.

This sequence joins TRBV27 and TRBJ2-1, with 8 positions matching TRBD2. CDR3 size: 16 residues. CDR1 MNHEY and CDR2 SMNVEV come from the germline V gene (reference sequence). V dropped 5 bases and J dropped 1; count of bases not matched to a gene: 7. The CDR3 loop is CASSQSAGESYNEQFF. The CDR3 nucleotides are TGTGCCAGCAGTCAGTCAGCGGGAGAATCCTACAATGAGCAGTTCTTC.

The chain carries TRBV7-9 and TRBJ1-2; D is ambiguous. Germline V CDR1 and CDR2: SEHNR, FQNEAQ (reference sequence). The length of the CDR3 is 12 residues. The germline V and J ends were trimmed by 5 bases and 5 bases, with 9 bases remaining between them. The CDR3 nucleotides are TGTGCCAGCAGCACGGGCGGGTATGGCTACACCTTC. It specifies CASSTGGYGYTF.

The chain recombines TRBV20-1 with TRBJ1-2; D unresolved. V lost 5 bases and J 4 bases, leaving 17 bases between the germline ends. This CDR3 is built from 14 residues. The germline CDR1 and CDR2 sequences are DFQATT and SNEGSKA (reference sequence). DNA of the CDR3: TGCAGTGCTTCCCCTCTGATCCCCTTCTATGGCTACACCTTC. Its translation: CSASPLIPFYGYTF.

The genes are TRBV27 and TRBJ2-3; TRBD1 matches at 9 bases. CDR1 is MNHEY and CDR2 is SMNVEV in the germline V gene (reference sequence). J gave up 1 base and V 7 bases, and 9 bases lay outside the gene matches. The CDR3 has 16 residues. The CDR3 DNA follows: TGTGCCAGCACCCTAAGGGGGGACAGGGGCACAGATACGCAGTATTTT. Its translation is CASTLRGDRGTDTQYF.

The DNA for the CDR3 is TGTGCCAGTAGTATAGAACAGGGGCGGAACGAGCAGTACTTC. Protein product: CASSIEQGRNEQYF. The genes are TRBV19 and TRBJ2-7, with 7 bases that match TRBD1. This CDR3 has 14 amino acids. Looked up from germline, CDR1 is LNHDA and CDR2 is SQIVND (reference sequence). The V gene end was trimmed by 0 bases and the J gene end by 5 bases; junction bases not matched to a gene: 4.